The 16 T cell receptor beta chains reported below all come from one sample, sequenced in a study of blood T cell repertoires in COVID-19. Using immunoSEQ multiplex PCR, the repertoire was profiled, and TCRdb retains in-frame clones only, with some absent. The sample lists about 220,000 clones, around 82% occurring once. Source material: peripheral blood. These receptors originate from a woman aged 70-85 years with acute or convalescent COVID-19.

On this clone: The same CDR3 also results from other DNA sequences found in this sample. The chain has TRBV10-3 and TRBJ1-3; the match to TRBD1 covers 7 bases. Per the germline V gene, CDR1 is ENHRY and CDR2 is SYGVKD. Trimming cost V 6 bases and J 1 base; bases outside gene matches: 6. The CDR3 has 15 amino acids. The CDR3 DNA reads TGTGCCATCAGCGAGACAGGGAGTTCTGGAAACACCATATATTTT. Translation: CAISETGSSGNTIYF.

The chain links TRBV4-3 to TRBJ1-2; no clear D gene. CDR1 is LGHNA, CDR2 YSLEER, per germline. Trimming left V 5 bases short and J 4 bases short, with 11 bases between. The CDR3 sequence is 13 residues long. CDR3 nucleotides: TGCGCCAGCAGCTCTCAACGGGGCTATGGCTACACCTTC. Protein product: CASSSQRGYGYTF.

This chain links TRBV11-2 with TRBJ1-3; D possibly corresponds to TRBD1 (5 bases). Deletions cut 4 bases from V and 0 bases from J, with 10 bases between. Looked up from germline, CDR1 is SGHAT and CDR2 is FQNNGV. This CDR3 contains 15 residues. For the CDR3, the DNA is TGTGCCAGCAGCTCCCTCAGGGTCTCTGGAAACACCATATATTTT. Translated, it gives CASSSLRVSGNTIYF.

The chain joins TRBV1 to TRBJ2-5; TRBD2 is the table's D call, not checked against the DNA. TRBV1 is given as a pseudogene. CDR3 length: 15 amino acids. CDR3 sequence: CTSSQDRGLQETQYF. In DNA, the CDR3 is TGCACCAGCAGCCAAGATCGCGGTCTTCAAGAGACCCAGTACTTC.

The rearrangement links TRBV24-1 to TRBJ2-5; TRBD2 aligns across 10 bases. V lost 7 bases, J lost 2 bases, and 3 bases stayed unmatched. Germline CDR1 KGHDR, CDR2 SFDVKD. The CDR3 has 14 residues. The CDR3 region has the DNA TGTGCCACCAGCCGTAGCGGGGGGCAAGAGACCCAGTACTTC. Amino acid sequence: CATSRSGGQETQYF.

The chain couples TRBV18 to TRBJ1-1, with unresolved D. The CDR3 sequence is 13 residues long. Germline V gives CDR1 KGHSH, CDR2 LQKENI. V was cut by 2 bases and J by 8 bases, with 12 bases left in between. CDR3 DNA: TGTGCCAGCTCACCATATTCCGGCAGGGAAGCTTTCTTT. The encoded protein is CASSPYSGREAFF. The full variable domain, rest sourced from reference TRBV18 and TRBJ1-1, is NAGVMQNPRHLVRRRGQEARLRCSPMKGHSHVYWYRQLPEEGLKFMVYLQKENIIDESGMPKERFSAEFPKEGPSILRIQQVVRGDSAAYFCASSPYSGREAFFGQGTRLTVV.

V and J are TRBV18 and TRBJ2-1; the D gene is possibly TRBD1 (6 bases). Trimming removed 2 bases from V and 2 bases from J, with 16 bases in between. There are 17 residues in the CDR3. CDR1 KGHSH and CDR2 LQKENI come from the germline V gene. The CDR3 spells CASSPVSRGSTYNEQFF. CDR3 sequence (DNA): TGTGCCAGCTCACCAGTATCGAGGGGGAGTACCTACAATGAGCAGTTCTTC.

The chain combines TRBV30 with TRBJ2-5; D is unclear. Germline CDR1 and CDR2: GTSNPN and SVGIG (reference sequence). This CDR3 has 11 amino acids. The V gene lost 1 base and the J gene lost 7 bases, with 7 bases spanning the gap. CDR3 residues: CAWSDGPTQYF. In DNA form, the CDR3 reads TGTGCCTGGAGTGATGGCCCGACCCAGTACTTC.

This sequence joins TRBV4-1 and TRBJ2-7; the match to TRBD2 covers 8 bases. V was clipped by 0 bases and J by 4 bases; unmatched bases: 11. Germline assignment: CDR1 MGHRA and CDR2 YSYEKL. This CDR3 has 17 residues. The CDR3 is CASSQEVRSGSFYEQYF. CDR3 nucleotide sequence: TGCGCCAGCAGCCAAGAAGTTCGAAGCGGGAGTTTTTACGAGCAGTACTTC.

This rearrangement joins TRBV12-3 or TRBV12-4 to TRBJ1-1, with D possibly being TRBD1 (6 bases). Trimming removed 5 bases at V and 6 bases at J, with 13 bases between. The CDR3 length is 13 residues. Written as DNA, the CDR3 is TGTGCCAGCAGTCCGGACAGAGCATCTGAAGCTTTCTTT. Translation gives CASSPDRASEAFF.

The V gene is TRBV19, the J gene TRBJ2-2; 10 positions agree with TRBD2. From germline, CDR1 is LNHDA and CDR2 SQIVND (reference sequence). J was trimmed by 2 bases and V by 2 bases; bases with no gene match: 5. The CDR3 runs to 17 residues. Here the CDR3 reads CASSIRSSGGNTGELFF. CDR3 bases: TGTGCCAGTAGTATAAGGTCTAGCGGGGGAAACACCGGGGAGCTGTTTTTT.

This sequence joins TRBV4-1 and TRBJ1-5; D is uncertain. From germline, CDR1 is MGHRA and CDR2 YSYEKL. This CDR3 region has 15 residues. Trimming removed 0 bases from V and 2 bases from J, with 8 bases in between. CDR3 DNA: TGCGCCAGCAGCCAAGAGGTAGCGGGCAATCAGCCCCAGCATTTT. Protein: CASSQEVAGNQPQHF.

The CDR3 DNA is TGTGCCAGCAGTTTATTGAGGACTGAAGCTTTCTTT. Protein: CASSLLRTEAFF. The chain uses TRBV28 and TRBJ1-1; D is undetermined. Trimming stripped 1 base from V and 5 bases from J, with 5 bases between. Germline CDR1 MDHEN, CDR2 SYDVKM. The CDR3 consists of 12 residues. The complete variable domain, with remaining parts taken from reference TRBV28 and TRBJ1-1, reads DVKVTQSSRYLVKRTGEKVFLECVQDMDHENMFWYRQDPGLGLRLIYFSYDVKMKEKGDIPEGYSVSREKKERFSLILESASTNQTSMYLCASSLLRTEAFFGQGTRLTVV.

The gene calls are TRBV3-1 (or the pseudogene TRBV3-2) and TRBJ2-5; D perhaps matches TRBD1 (5 bases). Trimming removed 4 bases at V and 5 bases at J, with 14 bases between. The CDR3 covers 14 residues. Per the germline V gene, CDR1 is LGHDT and CDR2 is YNNKEL (reference sequence). Written as DNA, the CDR3 is TGTGCCAGCAGCCTGGAAGGGGCCGACGAGACCCAGTACTTC. It is translated as CASSLEGADETQYF.

This clone is a singleton in its sample. J is TRBJ2-5 and V is TRBV15; D remains unclear. The V end lost 8 bases, the J end lost 5 bases, and 15 bases lay between the germline ends. The CDR3 covers 13 residues. Germline V gene data show CDR1 as LNHNV and CDR2 as YYDKDF (reference sequence). The CDR3 DNA is TGTGCCACCGGCGAGGTTATATGGGAGACCCAGTACTTC. Translation: CATGEVIWETQYF.

This chain connects TRBV6-2 or TRBV6-3 to TRBJ2-5, with a weak D call TRBD1 (7 bases). This CDR3 spans 17 amino acids. Germline CDR1 and CDR2: MNHEY and SVGEGT. The V end was cut by 5 bases, the J end by 7 bases, with 26 bases between. Here the CDR3 reads CASSATGRNRRGWTQYF. CDR3 sequence (DNA): TGTGCCAGCAGTGCGACAGGGAGGAACCGACGGGGGTGGACCCAGTACTTC.